This TCR beta chain is from a study of siplizumab effects on memory and regulatory T cells. This table comes from immunoSEQ multiplex PCR, and its TCRdb copy is limited to in-frame clones, with some not included. The sample includes 97,000 or so clones, around nine tenths of them seen just once. The germline gives CDR1 MDHEN, CDR2 SYDVKM. V gave up 5 bases and J gave up 2 bases, with 16 bases separating them. The CDR3 length is 16 residues. This chain links TRBV28 with TRBJ2-4; TRBD2 is a possible D gene (6 bases). The receptor was derived from a human donor in good health. Material for sequencing was CD4+ T cells sorted from blood. DNA for the CDR3: TGTGCCAGCAGTCCTACGAGGAGGGCCACCAAAAACATTCAGTACTTC. Residues: CASSPTRRATKNIQYF.